These 5 T cell receptor beta chains came from one sample sequenced in a study of T cells in Graves' hyperthyroidism and ophthalmopathy. Amplified TCR beta CDR3 regions came from RNA transcripts. During a first-round RT-PCR of the TCR CDR3, the HTBI primer set was used. Each CDR3 protein gets one entry after TCRdb re-called the multiplex PCR reads with MiXCR. This table holds about 210,000 distinct CDR3 sequences, about a sixth found once. The sample was blood. The source is a man over 45 with Graves' hyperthyroidism.

This clonotype came up many times. In DNA form, the CDR3 reads TGTGCCAGCAGCTGGGGGAGTGCCTACAATGAGCAGTTCTTC. Translation: CASSWGSAYNEQFF. The chain is built from TRBV7-9 and TRBJ2-1; tentatively, D is TRBD1 or TRBD2 (5 bases each). V was cut by 4 bases and J by 2 bases, with 9 bases left in between. In germline, CDR1 is SEHNR, CDR2 FQNEAQ (reference sequence). CDR3 size: 14 residues. The whole variable domain, filled in from reference TRBV7-9 and TRBJ2-1, reads DTGVSQNPRHKITKRGQNVTFRCDPISEHNRLYWYRQTLGQGPEFLTYFQNEAQLEKSRLLSDRFSAERPKGSFSTLEIQRTEQGDSAMYLCASSWGSAYNEQFFGPGTRLTVL.

This clonotype has ten or more counts. The chain employs TRBV3-1 and TRBJ1-1; D not certain. Trimming removed 0 bases from V and 1 base from J, with 9 bases in between. This CDR3 region has 15 residues. Germline V lookup: CDR1 LGHDT, CDR2 YNNKEL (reference sequence). The CDR3 DNA sequence: TGTGCCAGCAGCCAAGATGAACAGCCGAACACTGAAGCTTTCTTT. Translating it yields CASSQDEQPNTEAFF.

This clonotype was observed many times. This chain joins TRBV19 and TRBJ2-1; maybe TRBD1 (6 bases). The CDR3 has 14 residues. Germline V gene data show CDR1 as LNHDA and CDR2 as SQIVND (reference sequence). The V end was cut by 7 bases, the J end by 2 bases, with 12 bases between. The CDR3 DNA reads TGTGCCAGTAAAGGGACACCCCCCTACAATGAGCAGTTCTTC. Its protein product is CASKGTPPYNEQFF.

This clonotype was picked up many times. This chain connects TRBV20-1 to TRBJ2-1, with TRBD2 matching 11 bases. The CDR3 consists of 14 residues. With 3 bases clipped from V and 10 bases from J, the junction kept 8 bases outside the gene matches. Per germline, CDR1 DFQATT and CDR2 SNEGSKA (reference sequence). CDR3 coding DNA: TGCAGTGCTAGCGGGACTAGCGGCCTCGAAGAGCAGTTCTTC. This encodes CSASGTSGLEEQFF.

This rearrangement joins TRBV20-1 to TRBJ2-3; D remains ambiguous. The CDR3 has 13 residues. Germline V gene sequence: CDR1 DFQATT, CDR2 SNEGSKA (reference sequence). Trimming removed 0 bases from V and 10 bases from J, with 14 bases in between. CDR3 DNA: TGCAGTGCTAGAGATCGTCTCTGGAGCTCGCAGTATTTT. It is translated as CSARDRLWSSQYF.